This record looks at one T cell receptor (beta chain) sequence and its context. This record belongs to a study of blood T cell repertoires in COVID-19. Background on the study: Sites across the United States, Italy and Spain contributed samples from acute and convalescent COVID-19. Sample material is recorded as cDNA or gDNA derived from T cells, B-cell-depleted T cells, or PBMCs.

As originally analysed: Researchers report that nucleated cell counts were estimated from reference gene primer amplification. TCRdb's copy holds only in-frame clones and misses some; the assay was immunoSEQ multiplex PCR. V and J calls and clone size are given by that table; D and trimming were obtained from the DNA. The table has 120,000 or so clones, over 70% seen once. The germline CDR1 and CDR2 sequences are PRHDT and FYEKMQ (reference sequence). Trimming stripped 6 bases from V and 2 bases from J, with 10 bases between. CDR3 size: 13 residues. This chain connects TRBV13 to TRBJ1-2; TRBD1 is a possible D gene (6 bases). The origin of this receptor is a woman aged 50 to 60 with acute or convalescent COVID-19. The sample taken for sequencing was peripheral blood. The CDR3: CASSPTGNYGYTF. CDR3 in DNA: TGTGCCAGCAGTCCAACAGGGAACTATGGCTACACCTTC.